This T cell receptor beta chain originates from a study of graft-versus-host responses after intestinal transplantation. Study background: Multivisceral, liver-intestinal, or isolated intestinal transplants were received by the recipients. Following induction with anti-thymocyte globulin, all recipients were given tacrolimus and steroids for about three years. Whole-study findings and limits: Some patients had graft-donor T cell macrochimerism. In their allografts, the ratios of graft-versus-host to host-versus-graft T cell clones were high.

The V gene end was trimmed by 8 bases and the J gene end by 7 bases; junction bases not matched to a gene: 10. CDR3 length equals 14 residues. Per germline, CDR1 MGHRA and CDR2 YSYEKL. Post-reaction, proliferating CD3+CD4+ and CD3+CD8+ responders (CFSE-low) were sorted. TCRdb's table, derived via immunoSEQ multiplex PCR, lists solely in-frame clones and lacks some. The data hold roughly 10,000 clones, with 31% observed a single time. This clone was seen more than once but under ten times. Sequenced here: alloreactive CD4+ T cells from a mixed lymphocyte reaction culture, sampled before transplantation. Specified subset: CFSE-low proliferating T cells sorted from roughly six-day pre-transplant mixed lymphocyte reaction (GvH or HvG direction). The rearrangement links TRBV4-1 to TRBJ2-2; 7 nucleotides match TRBD2. The sequence was collected from a human patient who was an organ donor for intestinal transplantation. CDR3 region: CASGGGGRIGELFF. CDR3 nucleotide sequence: TGCGCCAGCGGGGGGGGAGGAAGGATCGGGGAGCTGTTTTTT.